These T cell receptor beta chains were read from a single sample in a study of blood T cell repertoires in COVID-19. Method: immunoSEQ multiplex PCR; TCRdb's copy keeps in-frame clones and lacks some. The table lists about 99,000 clones, just under 85% of them singletons. Sequenced: peripheral blood. These TCRs come from a woman aged 80 or older with active or convalescent COVID-19. CDR3s include the opening cysteine and the closing phenylalanine or tryptophan. Fields, in order: J gene, D gene, CDR3 length, V gene, clone size, CDR3 DNA, CDR3 protein. A D gene is named only where the DNA matches it firmly. Part of the rows lack a size; the others show once, few, many or a class for expanded clones.

>TRBJ1-5|.|13|TRBV30|.
TGTGCCTGGAGTGCGGACAGCTATCAGCCCCAGCATTTT
CAWSADSYQPQHF
>TRBJ2-1|.|14|TRBV6-5|.
TGTGCCAGCCAGAAGCGGGCCCGGCCCGATGAGCAGTTCTTC
CASQKRARPDEQFF
>TRBJ1-3|.|13|TRBV15|many
TGTGCCACCAGCAGAGATGAGGGATACACCATATATTTT
CATSRDEGYTIYF
>TRBJ1-1|.|13|TRBV5-1|.
TGCGCCAGCAGCGCTGACAGGAACACTGAAGCTTTCTTT
CASSADRNTEAFF
>TRBJ1-5|.|16|TRBV27|.
TGTGCCAGCAGTTACTATAGTCCTGAGGAGGGTCAGCCCCAGCATTTT
CASSYYSPEEGQPQHF
>TRBJ1-5|.|14|TRBV30|.
TGTGCCTGGAGTTTTAATGAGGGCAATCAGCCCCAGCATTTT
CAWSFNEGNQPQHF
>TRBJ1-1|TRBD1|14|TRBV5-5|.
TGTGCCAGCAGCTTATTGACAGGGGGCACTGAAGCTTTCTTT
CASSLLTGGTEAFF
>TRBJ1-3|TRBD1|15|TRBV28|few
TGTGCCAGCAGTGGGGGGACAGTAAAAGGAAACACCATATATTTT
CASSGGTVKGNTIYF
>TRBJ1-1|TRBD1|14|TRBV6-5|.
TGTGCCAGTTCTCACCGGACAGGGGGCCTTGAAGCTTTCTTT
CASSHRTGGLEAFF
>TRBJ1-2|.|15|TRBV3-1/TRBV3-2|once
TGTGCCAGCAGCCAACCCGGGATGGAGCTCTATGGCTACACCTTC
CASSQPGMELYGYTF
>TRBJ1-4|TRBD1|14|TRBV19|.
TGTGCCAGTAGTGGGGACAGTAGCGTTGAAAAACTGTTTTTT
CASSGDSSVEKLFF
>TRBJ2-1|.|15|TRBV9|.
TGTGCCAGCAGCGCAGCCGGGAGCCCCTACAATGAGCAGTTCTTC
CASSAAGSPYNEQFF
>TRBJ2-2|.|15|TRBV6-2/TRBV6-3|.
TGTGCCAGCAGCTCCACAGGAATGAACACCGGGGAGCTGTTTTTT
CASSSTGMNTGELFF
>TRBJ1-3|.|14|TRBV23-1|.
TGCGCCAGCAGTCAGCAGGGTACTGGAAACACCATATATTTT
CASSQQGTGNTIYF
>TRBJ1-4|TRBD1|14|TRBV5-1|.
TGCGCCAGCAGCTTACAGGGGTTAAATGAAAAACTGTTTTTT
CASSLQGLNEKLFF
>TRBJ2-1|TRBD1|15|TRBV15|once
TGTGCCACCAGCAGACAGGGGGCGCCCAGAAATGAGCAGTTCTTC
CATSRQGAPRNEQFF
>TRBJ1-2|TRBD1|13|TRBV30|.
TGTGCCTGGAGTCAACAGGGGGGCTATGGCTACACCTTC
CAWSQQGGYGYTF
>TRBJ2-3|.|14|TRBV6-5|.
TGTGCCAGCAGTCGAGCCCCTCGCACAGATACGCAGTATTTT
CASSRAPRTDTQYF
>TRBJ1-1|TRBD1|15|TRBV10-3|.
TGTGCCATCAGGAAACAGGGGGCGCAGAACACTGAAGCTTTCTTT
CAIRKQGAQNTEAFF
>TRBJ2-3|.|12|TRBV7-2|.
TGTGCCAGCAGGGGGCAGGGAGATACGCAGTATTTT
CASRGQGDTQYF
>TRBJ2-3|TRBD2|15|TRBV2|.
TGTGCCAGCAGTATAGCGGGGGGTCGACCAGATACGCAGTATTTT
CASSIAGGRPDTQYF
>TRBJ2-1|TRBD2|15|TRBV7-2|.
TGTGCCAGCAGCTCCGGAAATCGGCTAGCGGGTGAGCAGTTCTTC
CASSSGNRLAGEQFF
>TRBJ1-5|TRBD1|15|TRBV9|.
TGTGCCAGCAGCGTCACAGGGGATAGCAATCAGCCCCAGCATTTT
CASSVTGDSNQPQHF
>TRBJ2-5|.|14|TRBV5-6|.
TGTGCCAGCAGCCCCCCAATAGGGGTAGAGACCCAGTACTTC
CASSPPIGVETQYF
>TRBJ1-1|TRBD1|15|TRBV7-9|few
TGTGCCAGCAGCCCCCGGGCGGACAGGTCCGTTGAAGCTTTCTTT
CASSPRADRSVEAFF
>TRBJ1-6|.|15|TRBV30|few
TGTGCCTGGATCCGGGAGCCAACCCAAAATTCACCCCTCCACTTT
CAWIREPTQNSPLHF
>TRBJ2-3|.|13|TRBV15|.
TGTGCCACCAGCAGAGATCTTAGTGATACGCAGTATTTT
CATSRDLSDTQYF
>TRBJ1-5|.|12|TRBV12-3/TRBV12-4|.
TGTGCCAGCAGCTCCGGGTTTCAGCCCCAGCATTTT
CASSSGFQPQHF
>TRBJ2-7|.|12|TRBV5-6|.
TGTGCCAGCAGCTTCGGCAGGCTCGAGCAGTACTTC
CASSFGRLEQYF